This T cell receptor beta chain derives from a study of beta chain features in type 1 diabetes. Regarding the study as a whole: Fewer insertions but more deletions were seen at VDJ junctions in type 1 diabetes patients. Shortening of TCRB CDR3s, moderate but significant, appeared in all four CD4+ subsets of Type 1 diabetes patients.

This clone was observed a handful of times. Its antigen is unknown. Investigators reverse transcribed all isolated RNA, so they sequenced expressed TCRB transcripts. Only in-frame clones appear in the TCRdb table, and some are missing; sequencing was by immunoSEQ multiplex PCR. The sample gives some 640,000 clones, over 12% of which show up once; 0.035% to 0.04% is in the top ten. Trimming cost V 0 bases and J 6 bases, with 17 bases left between them. Germline V gene data show CDR1 as LGHNA and CDR2 as YSLEER. The CDR3 loop spans 16 amino acids. Sorted CD4+ subsets: naive, central memory, regulatory, stem cell-like memory (CD45RO/CCR7/CD25/CD127/CD95/CD27 panel).

The V and J genes are TRBV4-3 and TRBJ1-1; no firm D call. The sequenced sample was naive CD4+ T cells from blood. The receptor was derived from a man aged 18 to 30 with type 1 diabetes. The CDR3 DNA reads as TGCGCCAGCAGCCAAGATCTGGACGGTGTCGGAGCTGAAGCTTTCTTT. Protein sequence: CASSQDLDGVGAEAFF.